This TCR beta chain came from a study of blood T cell repertoires in COVID-19. About the research overall: Material from acute and convalescent COVID-19 was sourced from the United States, Italy and Spain.

CDR3 length equals 16 residues. Looked up from germline, CDR1 is LGHNA and CDR2 is YSLEER. V lost 1 base and J lost 4, with 14 bases in between. Sequencing used immunoSEQ multiplex PCR; TCRdb keeps in-frame clones, though not all of them. The sample lists over 80,000 clones, around 90% occurring once. Sequencing was performed on peripheral blood. The chain has TRBV4-3 and TRBJ2-1, with D uncertain. The receptor's source is a man between 65 and 85 years old with acute or convalescent COVID-19. The CDR3 nucleotides read TGCGCCAGCAGCCAAGTTACGGTGCCTCCTTACAATGAGCAGTTCTTC. Its protein product is CASSQVTVPPYNEQFF.